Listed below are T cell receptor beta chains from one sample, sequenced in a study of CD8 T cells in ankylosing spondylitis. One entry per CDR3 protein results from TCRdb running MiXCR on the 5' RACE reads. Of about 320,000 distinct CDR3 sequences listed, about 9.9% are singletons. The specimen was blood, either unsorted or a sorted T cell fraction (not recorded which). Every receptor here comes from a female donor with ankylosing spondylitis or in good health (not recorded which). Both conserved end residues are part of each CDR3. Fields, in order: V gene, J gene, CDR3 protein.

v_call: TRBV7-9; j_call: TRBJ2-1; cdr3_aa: CAGGGVSSYNEQFF
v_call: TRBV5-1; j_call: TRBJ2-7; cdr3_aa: CASRMLGNNEQYF
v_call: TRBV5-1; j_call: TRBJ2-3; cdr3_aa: CASSLAATSGGESTDTQYF
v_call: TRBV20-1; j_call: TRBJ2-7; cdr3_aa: CSARSQGAGYEQYF
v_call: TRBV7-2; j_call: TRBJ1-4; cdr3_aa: CASSLMGRGGNEKLFF
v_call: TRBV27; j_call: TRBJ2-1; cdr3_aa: CASRGRQGALGNEQFF
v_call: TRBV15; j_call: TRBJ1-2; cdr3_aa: CATSRDRGQTNIYGYTF
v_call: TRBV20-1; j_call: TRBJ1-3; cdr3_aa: CSARDGAGINTIYF
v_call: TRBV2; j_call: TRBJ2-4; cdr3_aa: CASNSAGSRGNIQYF
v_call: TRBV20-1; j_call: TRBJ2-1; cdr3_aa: CSALTRTGELDEQFF
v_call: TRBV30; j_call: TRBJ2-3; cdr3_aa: CAWSVTADTQYF
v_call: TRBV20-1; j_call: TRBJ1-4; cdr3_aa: CSARGPATNEKLFF
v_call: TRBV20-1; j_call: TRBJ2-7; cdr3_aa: CSASVAGDYEQYF
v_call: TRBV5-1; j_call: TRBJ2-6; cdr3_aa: CASSEGTTGANVLTF
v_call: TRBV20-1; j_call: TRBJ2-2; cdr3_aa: CSARVSTRATGELFF
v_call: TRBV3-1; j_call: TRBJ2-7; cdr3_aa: CASSQSGTGDEQYF
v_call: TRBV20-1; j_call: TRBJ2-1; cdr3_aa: CSARDLLAGRTNEQFF
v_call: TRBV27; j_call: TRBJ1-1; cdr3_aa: CASGSAGGRNTEAFF
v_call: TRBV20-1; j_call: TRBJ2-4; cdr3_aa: CSARRPELAKNIQYF
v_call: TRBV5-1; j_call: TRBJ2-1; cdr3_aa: CASSAGLAEPRGNEQFF
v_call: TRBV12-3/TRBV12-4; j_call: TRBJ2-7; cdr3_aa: CASSLMPAGRFDEQYF
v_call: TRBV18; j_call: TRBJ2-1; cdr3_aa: CASSPSGAEQFF
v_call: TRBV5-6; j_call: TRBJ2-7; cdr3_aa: CASSLVSGAYEQYF